The next 28 T cell receptor beta chains were all read from a single sample in a study of cytomegalovirus exposure and HLA in healthy donors. Primers for the PCR totalled 60 Vbeta and 13 Jbeta. Some clones are missing from TCRdb's copy, which holds only in-frame ones; the method was immunoSEQ multiplex PCR. The sample comprises more than 110,000 clones, around 79% of which are singletons, and 2.5% to 3.5% rests with the top ten. Sequenced material: PBMCs. Receptors originate from a female donor in good health and CMV-seronegative.

J is TRBJ2-7 and V is TRBV7-9; D remains unclear. The CDR3 runs 12 residues. Trimming cost V 5 bases and J 5 bases, with 10 bases left between them. Germline V gene data show CDR1 as SEHNR and CDR2 as FQNEAQ (reference sequence). CDR3 residues: CASSADEDEQYF. DNA of the CDR3: TGTGCCAGCAGCGCCGATGAGGACGAGCAGTACTTC.

The V gene is TRBV27, the J gene TRBJ1-2; D may be TRBD1 (6 bases). The V end was cut by 0 bases, the J end by 5 bases, with 16 bases between. Germline V lookup: CDR1 MNHEY, CDR2 SMNVEV (reference sequence). The CDR3 is 16 amino acids. This CDR3 is CASSLSAGQGLYGYTF. Written as DNA, the CDR3 is TGTGCCAGCAGTTTATCGGCCGGGCAGGGGTTGTATGGCTACACCTTC.

The chain employs TRBV18 and TRBJ2-6, with D perhaps TRBD1 (5 bases). V lost 4 bases to trimming and J lost 4 bases, with 11 bases between them. Germline loops: CDR1 KGHSH, CDR2 LQKENI. There are 15 residues in the CDR3. CDR3 sequence: CASSLTGVGANVLTF. In nucleotides, the CDR3 is TGTGCCAGCTCACTCACAGGCGTAGGGGCCAACGTCCTGACTTTC.

The V call is TRBV10-3, the J call TRBJ1-1; 10 nucleotides line up with TRBD1. In germline, CDR1 is ENHRY, CDR2 SYGVKD. V dropped 7 bases and J dropped 4; count of bases not matched to a gene: 6. This CDR3 spans 14 amino acids. The CDR3 protein is CAITKGQGITEAFF. The CDR3 bases are TGTGCCATCACTAAGGGACAGGGGATCACTGAAGCTTTCTTT.

The V call is TRBV5-4, the J call TRBJ1-4; the D is unclear. Germline V gene data show CDR1 as SGHNT and CDR2 as YYREEE (reference sequence). Trimming removed 3 bases at V and 3 bases at J, with 9 bases between. The CDR3 is 14 residues long. CDR3 nucleotide sequence: TGTGCCAGCAGCTCTCAGTCCCCTAATGAAAAACTGTTTTTT. It encodes CASSSQSPNEKLFF.

V and J are TRBV7-6 and TRBJ2-1, with 7 bases that match TRBD2. Germline values: CDR1 SGHVS, CDR2 FNYEAQ. This CDR3 has 14 residues. Losses at the gene ends were 5 bases for V and 0 bases for J; bases not matched to a gene: 1. The CDR3 DNA follows: TGTGCCAGCAGCAAGCGGGGCTCCTACAATGAGCAGTTCTTC. Translating gives CASSKRGSYNEQFF. The full variable domain, completed using reference TRBV7-6 and TRBJ2-1, is GAGVSQSPRYKVTKRGQDVALRCDPISGHVSLYWYRQALGQGPEFLTYFNYEAQQDKSGLPNDRFSAERPEGSISTLTIQRTEQRDSAMYRCASSKRGSYNEQFFGPGTRLTVL.

The chain recombines TRBV6-5 with TRBJ2-7, with 9 bases that match TRBD1. V shed 0 bases, J shed 0 bases, and the junction held 0 bases outside the gene matches. The CDR3 spans 15 residues. CDR1 MNHEY and CDR2 SVGAGI come from the germline V gene. The CDR3 here is CASSYSTGGSYEQYF. The CDR3 region has the DNA TGTGCCAGCAGTTACTCGACAGGGGGCTCCTACGAGCAGTACTTC.

The rearrangement links TRBV29-1 to TRBJ2-1; 7 bases fit TRBD2. Trimming took 5 bases from V and 8 from J; bases not matched to a gene: 6. Germline V CDR1 and CDR2: SQVTM, ANQGSEA. There are 12 residues in the CDR3. The CDR3, as DNA: TGCAGCGTTCTACTAGCGTCAGATGAGCAGTTCTTC. Protein: CSVLLASDEQFF.

V and J are TRBV10-3 and TRBJ2-3; 10 positions agree with TRBD2. The CDR3 loop spans 15 amino acids. Trimming cost V 4 bases and J 2 bases; bases outside gene matches: 3. Germline lookup yields CDR1 ENHRY and CDR2 SYGVKD. CDR3 sequence: CAISGLAGVTDTQYF. The CDR3 region has the DNA TGTGCCATCAGTGGGCTAGCGGGGGTCACAGATACGCAGTATTTT.

The chain has TRBV30 and TRBJ2-7; D is possibly TRBD2 (5 bases). The CDR3 is 15 amino acids. Trimming cost V 1 base and J 2 bases, with 15 bases left between them. CDR1 GTSNPN and CDR2 SVGIG come from the germline V gene (reference sequence). The CDR3 region has the DNA TGTGCCTGGAGTGCCAAGACTAAGGATACCTACGAGCAGTACTTC. Its protein product is CAWSAKTKDTYEQYF. Filled out from reference TRBV30 and TRBJ2-7, the complete variable domain reads SQTIHQWPATLVQPVGSPLSLECTVEGTSNPNLYWYRQAAGRGLQLLFYSVGIGQISSEVPQNLSASRPQDRQFILSSKKLLLSDSGFYLCAWSAKTKDTYEQYFGPGTRLTVT.

The chain links TRBV28 to TRBJ2-3, with 8 bases fitting TRBD2. CDR1 and CDR2 from the germline V gene are MDHEN and SYDVKM. Trimming cost V 5 bases and J 4 bases; bases outside gene matches: 5. CDR3 length equals 14 residues. The CDR3 protein is CASSDGGAADTQYF. The CDR3 DNA sequence: TGTGCCAGCAGTGACGGGGGGGCCGCAGATACGCAGTATTTT.

The chain combines TRBV28 with TRBJ1-2; weak D call: TRBD1 (6 bases). The CDR3 consists of 11 residues. CDR1 and CDR2 from the germline V gene are MDHEN and SYDVKM. Deletions cut 6 bases from V and 9 bases from J, with 11 bases between. The CDR3 DNA follows: TGTGCCAGCAGACACAGGGAGAGCTACACCTTC. Translated: CASRHRESYTF.

The DNA for the CDR3 is TGTGCCAGCAGCTTCGCCAGGACAGGGCGTTACGAGCAGTACTTC. This sequence encodes CASSFARTGRYEQYF. The chain uses TRBV5-5 and TRBJ2-7; 8 bases align to TRBD1. CDR1 is SGHKS, CDR2 YYEKEE, per germline (reference sequence). This CDR3 spans 15 amino acids. The V gene end was trimmed by 2 bases and the J gene end by 4 bases; junction bases not matched to a gene: 8.

In this sample, this clone turned up once. The genes are TRBV7-6 and TRBJ2-1; 10 bases match TRBD2. This CDR3 has 16 residues. Losses at the gene ends were 5 bases for V and 7 bases for J; bases not matched to a gene: 11. Germline V gene sequence: CDR1 SGHVS, CDR2 FNYEAQ. CDR3 loop: CASSRTSGTLRNEQFF. CDR3 sequence (DNA): TGTGCCAGCAGCCGGACTAGCGGCACCCTTAGGAATGAGCAGTTCTTC.

The chain has TRBV6-1 and TRBJ2-7; D uncertain. The V gene lost 5 bases and the J gene lost 0 bases, with 8 bases spanning the gap. Germline CDR1 is MNHNS and CDR2 is SASEGT. The CDR3 has 13 residues. This CDR3 is CASSPGPSYEQYF. CDR3 nucleotides: TGTGCCAGCAGTCCAGGTCCCTCCTACGAGCAGTACTTC.

This clone has a handful of counts. The gene calls are TRBV5-1 and TRBJ2-1; 12 bases match TRBD2. The CDR3 is made up of 15 amino acids. CDR1 is SGHRS, CDR2 YFSETQ, per germline. The trim removed 0 bases at V and 8 bases at J, leaving 3 bases unmatched. The CDR3 region has the DNA TGCGCCAGCAGCTTGGAGCTAGCGGGAGGGGATGAGCAGTTCTTC. Protein product: CASSLELAGGDEQFF.

As DNA, the CDR3 is TGTGCCATCAGTGATCCGGGACAGGGTTATGGCTACACCTTC. Its translation is CAISDPGQGYGYTF. The chain recombines TRBV10-3 with TRBJ1-2; 9 bases agree with TRBD1. V was pared by 3 bases and J by 5 bases, with 4 bases of the junction left unmatched. The CDR3 contains 14 residues. The germline V gene encodes CDR1 ENHRY and CDR2 SYGVKD.

The CDR3 here is CASSEFEWWGGADTQYF. In DNA form, the CDR3 reads TGCGCCAGCAGTGAGTTCGAATGGTGGGGGGGAGCAGATACGCAGTATTTT. This chain links TRBV10-1 with TRBJ2-3; the match to TRBD2 covers 7 bases. The V and J ends lost 1 base and 4 bases, in that order; junction bases with no gene match: 11. The CDR3 covers 17 residues. The V gene's germline CDR1 is WNHNN and CDR2 SYGVQD (reference sequence).

The CDR3 reads CASSKGDRGYEQYF. In DNA, the CDR3 is TGTGCCAGTAGTAAAGGGGACAGGGGTTACGAGCAGTACTTC. V and J are TRBV19 and TRBJ2-7; the match to TRBD1 covers 10 bases. This CDR3 contains 14 residues. V lost 4 bases and J lost 4; bases outside the gene matches: 4. Germline CDR1 and CDR2: LNHDA and SQIVND (reference sequence).

The rearrangement links TRBV4-2 to TRBJ2-7, with D maybe TRBD2 (6 bases). V was clipped by 0 bases and J by 5 bases, with 14 bases between them. This CDR3 region has 15 residues. The V gene's germline CDR1 is LGHNA and CDR2 YNFKEQ. For the CDR3, the DNA is TGTGCCAGCAGCCAAGATGACGGCTCGGGGGACGAGCAGTACTTC. Residues: CASSQDDGSGDEQYF.

The CDR3 here is CASSTSRRQVVNSPLHF. DNA of the CDR3: TGTGCCAGCAGTACCTCCCGCCGGCAGGTGGTAAATTCACCCCTCCACTTT. The gene calls are TRBV28 and TRBJ1-6; no clear D. Germline V gene data show CDR1 as MDHEN and CDR2 as SYDVKM. The CDR3 contains 17 residues. Between the trimmed V and J ends, which lost 5 bases and 7 bases, there was a span of 21 bases.

The chain couples TRBV29-1 to TRBJ2-1; TRBD1 matches 7 bases. The CDR3 has 13 amino acids. V trimming: 8 bases; J trimming: 5 bases; junction bases outside the gene matches: 9. The V gene's germline CDR1 is SQVTM and CDR2 ANQGSEA. The CDR3: CSFLGDRHNEQFF. CDR3 sequence (DNA): TGCAGCTTCTTGGGGGACAGACACAATGAGCAGTTCTTC.

The rearrangement links TRBV30 to TRBJ1-3; D is uncertain. V was clipped by 7 bases and J by 4 bases, with 5 bases between them. The CDR3 is 10 residues long. Per germline, CDR1 GTSNPN and CDR2 SVGIG (reference sequence). The CDR3 reads CASGGNTIYF. CDR3 nucleotides: TGTGCCTCCGGGGGAAACACCATATATTTT.

The gene calls are TRBV18 and TRBJ2-5; 7 bases fit TRBD1. TRBJ2-7 explains the end of the DNA better; the J call may be wrong. CDR1 is KGHSH, CDR2 LQKENI, per germline. The CDR3 has 14 residues. DNA for the CDR3: TGTGCCAGCTCACCAAACCCAGGGGGCTACGAGCAGTACTTC. Its translation: CASSPNPGGYEQYF.

The rearrangement links TRBV28 to TRBJ1-2; 7 bases agree with TRBD1. The CDR3 sequence is 17 residues long. V lost 5 bases, J lost 2 bases, and 14 bases stayed unmatched. The germline V gene has CDR1 MDHEN and CDR2 SYDVKM. The CDR3 loop is CASSRMIGTEANYGYTF. The CDR3 DNA sequence: TGTGCCAGCAGTCGCATGATCGGGACAGAAGCAAACTATGGCTACACCTTC.

This chain connects TRBV27 to TRBJ2-1, with D maybe TRBD2 (6 bases). Trimming pared 4 bases from V and 9 bases from J, leaving 10 bases between. The CDR3 covers 12 residues. Germline CDR1 reads MNHEY; CDR2 reads SMNVEV (reference sequence). CDR3 amino acids: CASSWRGREQFF. CDR3 nucleotide sequence: TGTGCCAGCAGTTGGAGGGGACGTGAGCAGTTCTTC.

The rearrangement links TRBV7-8 to TRBJ2-7; TRBD2 aligns across 10 bases. Looked up from germline, CDR1 is SGHVS and CDR2 is FQNEAQ. V shed 5 bases, J shed 1 base, and the junction held 11 bases outside the gene matches. The CDR3 totals 17 residues. In DNA, the CDR3 is TGTGCCAGCAGCCCAGAGATCCGAGCGGGAGGGTCCTACGAGCAGTACTTC. As protein: CASSPEIRAGGSYEQYF.

V gene TRBV29-1 combines with J gene TRBJ2-1, with 10 nucleotides matching TRBD1. J lost 7 bases, V lost 7 bases, and 10 bases had no gene match. Germline V gene sequence: CDR1 SQVTM, CDR2 ANQGSEA. The CDR3 covers 14 residues. CDR3 in DNA: TGCAGCGGGGGGACCGGGACAGGGGTTAATGAGCAGTTCTTC. Its protein product is CSGGTGTGVNEQFF.